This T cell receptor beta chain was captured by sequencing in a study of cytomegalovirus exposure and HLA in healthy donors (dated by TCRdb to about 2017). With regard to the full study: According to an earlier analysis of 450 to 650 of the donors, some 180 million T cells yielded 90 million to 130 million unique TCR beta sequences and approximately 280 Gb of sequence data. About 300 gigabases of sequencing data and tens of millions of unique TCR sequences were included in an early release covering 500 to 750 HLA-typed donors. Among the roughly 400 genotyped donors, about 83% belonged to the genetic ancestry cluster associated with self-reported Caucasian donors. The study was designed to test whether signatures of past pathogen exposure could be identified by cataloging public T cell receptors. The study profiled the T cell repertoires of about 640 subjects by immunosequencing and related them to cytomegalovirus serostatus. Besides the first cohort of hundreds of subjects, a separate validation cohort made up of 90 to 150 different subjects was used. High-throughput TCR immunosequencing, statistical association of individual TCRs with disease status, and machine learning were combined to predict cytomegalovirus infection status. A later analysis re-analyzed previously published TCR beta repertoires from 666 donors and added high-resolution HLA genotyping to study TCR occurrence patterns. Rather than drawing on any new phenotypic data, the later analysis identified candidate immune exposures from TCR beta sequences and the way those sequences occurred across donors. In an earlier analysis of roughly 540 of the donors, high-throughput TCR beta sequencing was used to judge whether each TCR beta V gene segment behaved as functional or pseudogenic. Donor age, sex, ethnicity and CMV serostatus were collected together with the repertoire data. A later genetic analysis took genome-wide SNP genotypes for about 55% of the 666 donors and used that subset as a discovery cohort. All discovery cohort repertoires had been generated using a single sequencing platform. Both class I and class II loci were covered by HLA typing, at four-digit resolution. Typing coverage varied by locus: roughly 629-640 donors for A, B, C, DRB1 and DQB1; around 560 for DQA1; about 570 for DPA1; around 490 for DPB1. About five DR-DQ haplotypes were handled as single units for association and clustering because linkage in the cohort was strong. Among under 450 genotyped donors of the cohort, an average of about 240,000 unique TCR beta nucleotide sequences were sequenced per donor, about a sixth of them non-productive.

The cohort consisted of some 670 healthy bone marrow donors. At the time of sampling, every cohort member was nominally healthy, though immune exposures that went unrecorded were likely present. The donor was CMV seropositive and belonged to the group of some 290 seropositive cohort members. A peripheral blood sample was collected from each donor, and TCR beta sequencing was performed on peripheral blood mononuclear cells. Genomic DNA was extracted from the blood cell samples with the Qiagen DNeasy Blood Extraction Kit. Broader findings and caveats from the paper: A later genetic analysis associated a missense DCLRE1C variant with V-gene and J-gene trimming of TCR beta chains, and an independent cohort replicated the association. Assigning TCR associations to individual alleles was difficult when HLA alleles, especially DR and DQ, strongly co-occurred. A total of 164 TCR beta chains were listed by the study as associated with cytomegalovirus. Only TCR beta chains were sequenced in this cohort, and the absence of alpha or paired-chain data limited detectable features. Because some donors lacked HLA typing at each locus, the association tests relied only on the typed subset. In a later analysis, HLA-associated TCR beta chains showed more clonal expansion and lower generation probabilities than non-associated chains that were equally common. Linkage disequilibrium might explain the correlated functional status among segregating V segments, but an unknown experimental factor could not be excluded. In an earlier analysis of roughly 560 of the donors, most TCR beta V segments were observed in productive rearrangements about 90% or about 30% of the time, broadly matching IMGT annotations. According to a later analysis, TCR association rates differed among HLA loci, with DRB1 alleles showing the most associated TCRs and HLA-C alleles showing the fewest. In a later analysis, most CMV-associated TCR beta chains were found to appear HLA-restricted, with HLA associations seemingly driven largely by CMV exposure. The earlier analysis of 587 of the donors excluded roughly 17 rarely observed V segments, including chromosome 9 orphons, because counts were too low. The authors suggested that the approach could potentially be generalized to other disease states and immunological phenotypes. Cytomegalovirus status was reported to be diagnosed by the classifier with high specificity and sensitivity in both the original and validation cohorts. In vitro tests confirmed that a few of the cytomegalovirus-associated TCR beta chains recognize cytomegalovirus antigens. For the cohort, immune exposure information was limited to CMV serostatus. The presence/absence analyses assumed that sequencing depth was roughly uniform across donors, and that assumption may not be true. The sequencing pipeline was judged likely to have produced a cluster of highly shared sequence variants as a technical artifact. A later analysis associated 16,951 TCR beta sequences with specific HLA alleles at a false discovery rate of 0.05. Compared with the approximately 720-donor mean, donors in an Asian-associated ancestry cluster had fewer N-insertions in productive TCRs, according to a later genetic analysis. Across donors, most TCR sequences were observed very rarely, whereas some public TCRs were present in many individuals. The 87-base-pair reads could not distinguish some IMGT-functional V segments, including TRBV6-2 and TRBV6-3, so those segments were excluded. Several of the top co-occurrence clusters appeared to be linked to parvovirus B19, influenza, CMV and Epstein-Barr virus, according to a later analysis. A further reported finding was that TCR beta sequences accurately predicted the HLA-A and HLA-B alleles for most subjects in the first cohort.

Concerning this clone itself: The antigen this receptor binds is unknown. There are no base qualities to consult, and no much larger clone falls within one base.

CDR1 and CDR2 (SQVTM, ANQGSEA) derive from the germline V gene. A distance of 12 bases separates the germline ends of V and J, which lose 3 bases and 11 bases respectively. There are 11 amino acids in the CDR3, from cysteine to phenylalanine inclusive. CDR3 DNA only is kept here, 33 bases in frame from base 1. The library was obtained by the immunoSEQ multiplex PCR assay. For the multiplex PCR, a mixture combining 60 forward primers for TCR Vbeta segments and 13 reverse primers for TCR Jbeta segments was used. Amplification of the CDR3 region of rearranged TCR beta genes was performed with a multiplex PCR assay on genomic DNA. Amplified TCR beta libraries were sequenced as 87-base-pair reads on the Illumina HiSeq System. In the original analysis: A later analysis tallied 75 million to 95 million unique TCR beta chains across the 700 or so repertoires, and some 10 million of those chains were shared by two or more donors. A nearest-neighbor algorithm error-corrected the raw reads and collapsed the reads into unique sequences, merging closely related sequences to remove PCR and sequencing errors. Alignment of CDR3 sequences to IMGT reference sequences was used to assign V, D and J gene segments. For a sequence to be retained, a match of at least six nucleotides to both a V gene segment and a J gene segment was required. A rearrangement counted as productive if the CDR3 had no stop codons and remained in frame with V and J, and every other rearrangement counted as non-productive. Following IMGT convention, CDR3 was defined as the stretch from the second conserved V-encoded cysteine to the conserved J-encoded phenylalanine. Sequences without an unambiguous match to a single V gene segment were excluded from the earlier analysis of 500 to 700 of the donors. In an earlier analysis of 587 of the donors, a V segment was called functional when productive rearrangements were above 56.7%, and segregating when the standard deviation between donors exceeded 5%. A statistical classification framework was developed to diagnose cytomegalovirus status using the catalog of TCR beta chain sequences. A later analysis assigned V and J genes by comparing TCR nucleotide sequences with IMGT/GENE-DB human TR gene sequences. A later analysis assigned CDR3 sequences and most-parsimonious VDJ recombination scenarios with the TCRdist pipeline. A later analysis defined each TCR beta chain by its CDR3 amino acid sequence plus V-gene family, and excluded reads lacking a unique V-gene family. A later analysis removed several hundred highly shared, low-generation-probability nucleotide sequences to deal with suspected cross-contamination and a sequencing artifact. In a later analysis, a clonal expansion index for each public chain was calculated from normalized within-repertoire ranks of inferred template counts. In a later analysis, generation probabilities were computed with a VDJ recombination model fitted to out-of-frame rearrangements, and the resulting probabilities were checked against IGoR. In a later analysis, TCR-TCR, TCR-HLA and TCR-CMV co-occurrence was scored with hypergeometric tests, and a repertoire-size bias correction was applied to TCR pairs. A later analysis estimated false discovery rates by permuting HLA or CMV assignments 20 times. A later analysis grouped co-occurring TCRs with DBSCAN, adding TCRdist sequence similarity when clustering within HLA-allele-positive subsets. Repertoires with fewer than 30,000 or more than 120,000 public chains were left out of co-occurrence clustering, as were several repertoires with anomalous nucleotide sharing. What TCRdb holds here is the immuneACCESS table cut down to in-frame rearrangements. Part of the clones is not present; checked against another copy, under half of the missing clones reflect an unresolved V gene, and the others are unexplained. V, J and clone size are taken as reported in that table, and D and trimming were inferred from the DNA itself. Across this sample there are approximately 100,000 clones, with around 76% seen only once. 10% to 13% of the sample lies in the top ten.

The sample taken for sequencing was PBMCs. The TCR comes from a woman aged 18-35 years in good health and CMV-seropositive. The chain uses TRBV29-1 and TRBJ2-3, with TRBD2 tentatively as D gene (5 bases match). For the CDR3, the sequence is CSVDGREGQYF. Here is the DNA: TGCAGCGTTGATGGGAGAGAGGGGCAGTATTTT.